This passage covers 18 T cell receptor beta chains from one sample sequenced in a study of blood T cells in healthy people across ages. For the second PCR, which ran for roughly 6 to 12 cycles, a sample-barcoded 5' primer and a J-beta primer mix were used. One entry per CDR3 protein, called by TCRdb with MiXCR from the 5' RACE reads. The sample lists some 700,000 distinct CDR3 sequences; roughly 41% were seen once. Sequencing was carried out using blood. All receptors come from an older woman in good health.

The J gene is TRBJ2-2, the V gene TRBV6-2 or TRBV6-3; unclear D gene. The germline V gene encodes CDR1 MNHEY and CDR2 SVGEGT. The CDR3 contains 14 residues. V shed 0 bases and J shed 7 bases, with 9 bases lying between them. CDR3 sequence (DNA): TGTGCCAGCAGTTACTCTTCAGGATTCGGGGAGCTGTTTTTT. Its protein product is CASSYSSGFGELFF.

This clonotype was seen only once. The chain recombines TRBV7-2 with TRBJ2-6; D possibly corresponds to TRBD1 (6 bases). CDR3 length equals 16 residues. V was shortened by 6 bases and J by 0 bases, with 12 bases between the two germline ends. Germline assignment: CDR1 SGHTA and CDR2 FQGNSA. The CDR3 DNA reads TGTGCCAGCAGGACCACAGGGAGCTCTGGGGCCAACGTCCTGACTTTC. It encodes CASRTTGSSGANVLTF.

This clonotype has just one count. Its ends do not fully match the called genes, so a read error is possible. The rearrangement links TRBV20-1 to TRBJ2-2, with 11 bases identical to TRBD2. Germline CDR1 reads DFQATT; CDR2 reads SNEGSKA (reference sequence). The CDR3 runs to 18 residues. The CDR3: CSTRDQLAGGLNTGELFF. The CDR3 region has the DNA TGCAGTACTAGAGATCAGCTAGCGGGGGGACTGAACACCGGGGAGCTGTTTTTT.

This clonotype was recorded at least ten times. V gene TRBV4-1 combines with J gene TRBJ2-1; 10 positions agree with TRBD1. This CDR3 spans 16 amino acids. With 3 bases clipped from V and 2 bases from J, the junction kept 4 bases outside the gene matches. Germline lookup yields CDR1 MGHRA and CDR2 YSYEKL. The CDR3 coding sequence is TGCGCCAGCAGCCAGGGACAGGGGTTCACCTACAATGAGCAGTTCTTC. Amino acid sequence: CASSQGQGFTYNEQFF.

The rearrangement joins TRBV30 to TRBJ2-7, with D perhaps matching TRBD1 or TRBD2 (5 bases each). CDR3 length: 13 residues. Germline CDR1 and CDR2: GTSNPN and SVGIG (reference sequence). V lost 2 bases to trimming and J lost 1 base, with 9 bases between them. In DNA, the CDR3 is TGTGCCTGGAGTCCGGGGCATTCCTACGAGCAGTACTTC. Translation: CAWSPGHSYEQYF.

This clonotype was picked up a small number of times. V usage is TRBV20-1 and J usage is TRBJ1-1, with TRBD1 matching 9 bases. V shed 0 bases and J 7 bases; nucleotides not matched to a gene: 6. This CDR3 has 14 amino acids. CDR1 and CDR2 from the germline V gene are DFQATT and SNEGSKA (reference sequence). CDR3 nucleotide sequence: TGCAGTGCTAGAGAGACGGGACAGGGCCTTGAAGCTTTCTTT. It translates to CSARETGQGLEAFF.

The chain uses TRBV20-1 and TRBJ2-5, with D possibly TRBD1 on 5 matching bases. V was trimmed by 2 bases and J by 1 base, leaving 8 bases between them. CDR3 length equals 13 residues. Germline V lookup: CDR1 DFQATT, CDR2 SNEGSKA (reference sequence). DNA of the CDR3: TGCAGTGCTAGATTGGACATCCAAGAGACCCAGTACTTC. Protein sequence: CSARLDIQETQYF.

This clonotype was found once. The CDR3 is CASSAGHGDYEQYF. In DNA form, the CDR3 reads TGTGCCAGCAGCGCGGGACATGGGGACTACGAGCAGTACTTC. V and J are TRBV4-2 and TRBJ2-5; the D gene could be TRBD1 or TRBD2 (6 bases each). The J call is uncertain, as TRBJ2-7 better fits the DNA end. Per germline, CDR1 LGHNA and CDR2 YNFKEQ. The CDR3 has 14 amino acids.

This clonotype turned up a few times. The rearrangement links TRBV12-1 to TRBJ2-7; the listed D gene, TRBD2, was not tested against the DNA. TRBV12-1 is a pseudogene. The CDR3 length is 17 residues. The CDR3 reads CASSSKRTPATSYEQYF. As DNA, the CDR3 is TGTGCCAGCAGCTCAAAACGGACTCCCGCTACCTCCTACGAGCAGTACTTC.

This chain joins TRBV21-1 and TRBJ2-7; TRBD2, the table's D call, lacks a check against the DNA. TRBV21-1 is described as a pseudogene. The CDR3 spans 16 residues. CDR3 in DNA: TGTGCCAGCAGCAAAGACAAGCGGGGGCCCCCCTGCGAGCAGTACTTC. The encoded protein is CASSKDKRGPPCEQYF.

The rearrangement uses TRBV6-4 and TRBJ1-2; no clear D. Germline CDR1 is MRHNA and CDR2 is SNTAGT. With 8 bases removed from V and 4 bases from J, the gap between germline ends came to 11 bases. The CDR3 contains 12 residues. The CDR3 sequence: CASLPEGYGYTF. CDR3 DNA: TGTGCCAGCCTCCCTGAGGGCTATGGCTACACCTTC.

In its sample, this clonotype was seen a few times. V gene TRBV7-2 combines with J gene TRBJ2-7; D gene uncertain. Germline V gene data show CDR1 as SGHTA and CDR2 as FQGNSA. Trimming cost V 3 bases and J 2 bases, with 8 bases left between them. This CDR3 spans 13 amino acids. The DNA of the CDR3 is TGTGCCAGCAGCTTCCCCCCCACCTACGAGCAGTACTTC. Encoded protein: CASSFPPTYEQYF.

As to this clonotype: A read error may explain this, as a much larger clone is one base away. The chain joins TRBV29-1 to TRBJ2-3, with TRBD2 identical over 14 bases. The CDR3 is made up of 16 amino acids. Germline V gene data show CDR1 as SQVTM and CDR2 as ANQGSEA. DNA of the CDR3: TGCAGCGTTTCCGGACTAGCGGGAGGTATCACAGATATGCAGTATTTT. Residues: CSVSGLAGGITDMQYF.

The chain combines TRBV2 with TRBJ2-7; 10 positions agree with TRBD2. Germline-derived CDR1 and CDR2 are SNHLY and FYNNEI. The length of the CDR3 is 17 residues. The ends lost 3 bases at V and 7 bases at J; junction bases unmatched: 15. The CDR3 loop reads CASSDLKGLAAPGEQYF. For the CDR3, the DNA is TGTGCCAGCAGTGATTTAAAAGGACTAGCGGCCCCGGGGGAGCAGTACTTC.

This clonotype appeared a single time. J is TRBJ2-1 and V is TRBV3-1; 13 bases line up with TRBD2. The CDR3 consists of 17 residues. V gave up 2 bases and J gave up 4 bases; unmatched junction bases: 5. Germline CDR1 LGHDT, CDR2 YNNKEL (reference sequence). The CDR3 is CASSQWGLAGPYNEQFF. DNA of the CDR3: TGTGCCAGCAGCCAATGGGGACTAGCGGGGCCGTACAATGAGCAGTTCTTC.

This clonotype was detected a few times. J is TRBJ2-3 and V is TRBV29-1, with 12 nucleotides matching TRBD2. J was trimmed by 2 bases and V by 7 bases; bases with no gene match: 7. This CDR3 is 15 amino acids long. The V gene's germline CDR1 is SQVTM and CDR2 ANQGSEA. CDR3 sequence: CSGWTSGEDTDTQYF. The CDR3 nucleotides are TGCAGCGGTTGGACTAGCGGGGAGGACACAGATACGCAGTATTTT.

Concerning this clonotype itself: The junction shows a germline mismatch at one end, possibly a read error. The V and J genes are TRBV3-1 and TRBJ2-6, with 9 bases aligning to TRBD2. The CDR3 spans 18 residues. Germline V gives CDR1 LGHDT, CDR2 YNNKEL (reference sequence). The CDR3 nucleotides read TGTGCCAGCAGCCAAGGGGTAGCGGGGGATTGGGGGGCCAACGGCCTGACTTTC. Translated: CASSQGVAGDWGANGLTF.

This clonotype was counted between two and nine times. The V call is TRBV5-1, the J call TRBJ2-7; 7 nucleotides agree with TRBD2. The CDR3 runs 14 residues. Germline assignment: CDR1 SGHRS and CDR2 YFSETQ. Trimming removed 4 bases from V and 7 bases from J; junction bases left unmatched: 11. The CDR3 here is CASSHRDPGREQYF. CDR3 in DNA: TGCGCCAGCAGCCACCGGGATCCCGGGAGGGAGCAGTACTTC.